A single sample gave rise to the 17 T cell receptor beta chains below, sequenced in a study of immune characterization of retroperitoneal liposarcoma. TCRdb fed the PCR reads into MiXCR, producing one record per CDR3 protein. The data show 1,300 or so distinct CDR3 sequences, approximately 42% seen once. Sequenced input: tumor tissue. The source of these receptors is a male donor with retroperitoneal liposarcoma.

V and J are TRBV12-3 or TRBV12-4 and TRBJ2-1; TRBD2 is a possible D gene (6 bases). V lost 4 bases, J lost 1 base, and 14 bases lay in between. The CDR3 sequence is 16 residues long. The CDR3 bases are TGTGCCAGCAGTTCCAGAAGTGCGGGGTCCTACAATGAGCAGTTCTTC. Translating it yields CASSSRSAGSYNEQFF.

About this clonotype: Compared with germline, one end of the junction differs, possibly owing to a read error. This chain joins TRBV6-1 and TRBJ2-3; 10 positions agree with TRBD2. The length of the CDR3 is 13 residues. In germline, CDR1 is MNHNS, CDR2 SASEGT. The CDR3 DNA reads as TGTGCCAGCAGTGAAACCCGGGACCTAGCGGGAGACTTC. Its translation is CASSETRDLAGDF.

This clonotype is classed as hyperexpanded (1% or more). This CDR3 is CASSETSGGYNEQFF. The CDR3 nucleotides read TGTGCCAGCAGTGAAACTAGCGGGGGTTACAATGAGCAGTTCTTC. The chain has TRBV6-1 and TRBJ2-1; TRBD2 matches 11 bases. V trimming: 2 bases; J trimming: 4 bases; junction bases outside the gene matches: 1. The V gene's germline CDR1 is MNHNS and CDR2 SASEGT. The CDR3 is made up of 15 amino acids.

This clonotype was observed a handful of times. V is TRBV6-1 and J is TRBJ2-3; 10 bases match TRBD1. Judging by the DNA end, TRBJ2-5 fits better; the J call may be wrong. Germline assignment: CDR1 MNHNS and CDR2 SASEGT. The CDR3 totals 15 residues. The CDR3 loop is CASSAWTGGAETQYF. For the CDR3, the DNA is TGTGCCAGCAGTGCCTGGACAGGGGGTGCGGAGACCCAGTACTTC.

The chain links TRBV6-1 to TRBJ2-1; 12 bases line up with TRBD1. Germline CDR1 reads MNHNS; CDR2 reads SASEGT. The CDR3 contains 14 residues. V shed 11 bases and J 10 bases; nucleotides not matched to a gene: 12. For the CDR3, the DNA is TGTGCCTCGCTCGGGACAGGGGGCGGGTACGAGCAGTTCTTC. It codes for CASLGTGGGYEQFF.

This clonotype is labeled medium-sized. One base away lies a much larger clone, so this may be a sequencing read error. The chain is built from TRBV6-1 and TRBJ2-1; 10 nucleotides line up with TRBD2. The DNA end lines up better with TRBJ2-7; the J call may be wrong. CDR1 and CDR2 from the germline V gene are MNHNS and SASEGT. The CDR3 totals 14 residues. In DNA, the CDR3 is TGTGCCAGCAGCCCACCGGGACTAGCGAATGAGCAGTACTTC. Its protein product is CASSPPGLANEQYF.

The genes are TRBV6-8 and TRBJ2-4; D unclear. Between the trimmed V and J ends, which lost 10 bases and 0 bases, there was a span of 16 bases. CDR1 is MNHGY and CDR2 is SAAAGT in the germline V gene. This CDR3 contains 15 residues. CDR3 DNA sequence: TGTGCCACCACGGGTACGGCGACAGCCAAAAACATTCAGTACTTC. Amino acids: CATTGTATAKNIQYF.

This clonotype is termed medium-sized. This may arise from a read error, as a much more abundant clone is one base away. The chain recombines TRBV6-1 with TRBJ2-1, with 10 positions matching TRBD2. Germline V gene lookup returns CDR1 MNHNS and CDR2 SASEGT. With 5 bases clipped from V and 13 bases from J, the junction kept 14 bases outside the gene matches. The CDR3 sequence is 15 residues long. Written as DNA, the CDR3 is TGTGCCAGCAGTACTACTAGCGGGAATGCAGGGACCCAGTTCTTC. Its translation is CASSTTSGNAGTQFF.

By share of the sample, this clonotype is hyperexpanded. The chain joins TRBV7-2 to TRBJ2-1; D is uncertain. This CDR3 is 15 amino acids long. The V and J ends lost 5 bases and 2 bases respectively, with 13 bases between them. Germline V gene sequence: CDR1 SGHTA, CDR2 FQGNSA. The CDR3 DNA reads as TGTGCCAGCAGCCCTTTGTATGGGGCCTACAATGAGCAGTTCTTC. It encodes CASSPLYGAYNEQFF.

The chain carries TRBV7-6 and TRBJ2-3, with 13 nucleotides matching TRBD2. The V gene end was trimmed by 7 bases and the J gene end by 1 base; junction bases not matched to a gene: 5. This CDR3 has 16 residues. Germline CDR1 SGHVS, CDR2 FNYEAQ. CDR3 in DNA: TGTGCCAGCACCTCCGGACTAGCGGGAGGCACAGATACGCAGTATTTT. Its translation: CASTSGLAGGTDTQYF.

The chain combines TRBV6-1 with TRBJ2-1; possible D gene TRBD1, 5 bases. Germline CDR1 and CDR2: MNHNS and SASEGT. The V end was cut by 4 bases, the J end by 10 bases, with 20 bases between. The length of the CDR3 is 15 residues. The DNA of the CDR3 is TGTGCCAGCAGTGCCTTAGAAGGGGTCCCCTACGAGCAGTTCTTC. Translated: CASSALEGVPYEQFF.

V and J are TRBV6-6 and TRBJ2-3, with TRBD2 matching 8 bases. This CDR3 spans 15 amino acids. Germline-derived CDR1 and CDR2 are MNHNY and SVGAGI (reference sequence). V trimming: 5 bases; J trimming: 2 bases; junction bases outside the gene matches: 6. CDR3 nucleotides: TGTGCCAGCAGTGGCTTAGCGGGATTCACAGATACGCAGTATTTT. It specifies CASSGLAGFTDTQYF.

This clonotype appeared once. The chain employs TRBV6-1 and TRBJ2-1; D not resolved. Germline V CDR1 and CDR2: MNHNS, SASEGT. V dropped 2 bases and J dropped 6 bases, with 20 bases sitting between them. CDR3 length: 17 residues. The DNA for the CDR3 is TGTGCCAGCAGTGAAACCCAACAGATAACCCCTGGCAATGAGCAGTTCTTC. This sequence encodes CASSETQQITPGNEQFF.

Worth noting for this clonotype: An end of the junction differs from the germline gene, which may be a read error. The chain recombines TRBV7-6 with TRBJ2-1, with 7 bases fitting TRBD2. The J call may be wrong; the DNA end is better matched by TRBJ2-7. Germline values: CDR1 SGHVS, CDR2 FNYEAQ. The CDR3 runs to 14 residues. As DNA, the CDR3 is TGTGCCAGCAACTTAGAGGGCGGGAGCCGGGAGCAGTACTTC. This encodes CASNLEGGSREQYF.

This clonotype was observed a handful of times. The rearrangement uses TRBV6-1 and TRBJ2-2, with 11 bases identical to TRBD2. CDR1 is MNHNS and CDR2 is SASEGT in the germline V gene. CDR3 length: 19 residues. With V trimmed by 1 base and J by 7 bases, 14 bases remained unmatched. The CDR3 nucleotides are TGTGCCAGCAGTGAAGTACTAGCGGGAGAGGGGGCTGGGGTCGGGGAGCTGTTTTTT. Translation: CASSEVLAGEGAGVGELFF.

This clonotype was counted a few times. The chain joins TRBV7-2 to TRBJ2-3; TRBD1 agrees at 8 bases. Germline V gives CDR1 SGHTA, CDR2 FQGNSA. This CDR3 has 14 residues. The J segment lost 1 base and the V segment lost 3 bases, leaving 0 bases of the junction unmatched. CDR3 sequence (DNA): TGTGCCAGCAGCTTGGACAGGGGCACAGATACGCAGTATTTT. It yields the protein CASSLDRGTDTQYF.

This clonotype has only one observation. The chain couples TRBV27 to TRBJ2-1; D remains unclear. The CDR3 is 11 amino acids. With 6 bases removed from V and 3 bases from J, the gap between germline ends came to 3 bases. The germline CDR1 and CDR2 sequences are MNHEY and SMNVEV (reference sequence). CDR3: CASSRYNEQFF. CDR3 DNA sequence: TGTGCCAGCAGCCGCTACAATGAGCAGTTCTTC.